This T cell receptor beta chain was captured by sequencing in a study of shared clonotypes between healthy human individuals. The CDR3 has 14 residues. Looked up from germline, CDR1 is SSHAT and CDR2 is FNYEAQ (reference sequence). V lost 0 bases and J lost 5, with 10 bases in between. The authors ran the assay at deep level. Libraries were prepared by immunoSEQ multiplex PCR; TCRdb keeps only in-frame clonotypes and omits some of them. The top ten clones hold around 0.4% of a sample with fewer than 2.5 million clones, under 95% of them seen once. The chain employs TRBV7-7 and TRBJ2-5; possible D gene TRBD2, 6 bases. What was sequenced was naive CD4+ T cells from PBMCs. Subset in this sample: CD45RA+ positively selected. This clonotype originated in a man between 18 and 35 years old in good health. Some clones in this sample may be carry-over from other donors' samples. CDR3 in amino acids: CASSLAVGTETQYF. The CDR3 coding sequence is TGTGCCAGCAGCTTAGCGGTGGGGACTGAGACCCAGTACTTC.